This is a list of T cell receptor beta chains from one sample in a study of CXCR3-negative and CXCR3-positive naive CD8 T cells. TCRdb re-called the 5' RACE reads, yielding one record per CDR3 amino acid sequence without DNA. With about 89,000 distinct CDR3 sequences in the sample, the ten largest clones hold around 0.58%. What was sequenced was naive CXCR3+ CD8+ T cells from blood. These receptors were taken from a human donor in good health. Some clones in this sample may be carry-over from other donors' samples. Both conserved end residues are part of each CDR3.

TRBJ2-7	TRBV3-1	CASSQETHEQYF
TRBJ2-1	TRBV20-1	CSASSGLPYNEQFF
TRBJ1-1	TRBV7-6	CASSLNGLNTEAFF
TRBJ2-7	TRBV27	CASSPGHPYEQYF
TRBJ2-7	TRBV29-1	CSVEGTGSSYEQYF
TRBJ2-7	TRBV4-1	CASSQRQGYEQYF
TRBJ2-7	TRBV7-9	CASSQQVYEQYF
TRBJ2-7	TRBV15	CATSRDPGQFNEQYF
TRBJ2-1	TRBV24-1	CATSDLNWSPRGEQFF
TRBJ2-7	TRBV6-5	CASSWGTSGYEQYF
TRBJ2-1	TRBV12-3/TRBV12-4	CASSDRGDNEQFF
TRBJ2-2	TRBV6-5	CASKNSGQINTGELFF
TRBJ2-1	TRBV4-1	CASSQAIAGGPEFF
TRBJ2-5	TRBV7-9	CASSRFRTSGGDQETQYF
TRBJ2-4	TRBV6-4	CASSDSGRGQAKNIQYF
TRBJ2-1	TRBV28	CASSPRLGEQFF
TRBJ2-5	TRBV7-6	CASSLLQIPRASGGKETQYF
TRBJ2-3	TRBV5-4	CASSFGRLTDTQYF
TRBJ1-2	TRBV20-1	CSARERGGYTF
TRBJ1-2	TRBV5-6	CASTYGSGQGFYGYTF
TRBJ2-5	TRBV20-1	CSARDLSWGPGLETQYF
TRBJ2-2	TRBV28	CASSLLGVSGELFF
TRBJ2-3	TRBV4-1	CASSRDFPSTDTQYF
TRBJ2-2	TRBV2	CAIIPLTTGTGELFF
TRBJ2-7	TRBV6-6	CASSYSLGQGKDEQYF
TRBJ2-7	TRBV7-9	CASSLGAYEQYF
TRBJ1-3	TRBV29-1	CSVERTGGTIYF
TRBJ2-2	TRBV5-1	CASGTSGENTGELFF
TRBJ1-6	TRBV20-1	CSLFGSSYNSPLHF
TRBJ2-7	TRBV4-1	CASSQTTIDIEQYF
TRBJ1-1	TRBV28	CASSFRRRGTEAFF
TRBJ2-7	TRBV29-1	CSARTGFTYEQYF
TRBJ2-1	TRBV9	CASSATSGGNEQFF
TRBJ1-3	TRBV4-1	CASSQGEMASGNTIYF
TRBJ2-3	TRBV7-8	CASSSARGLVTDTQYF
TRBJ2-1	TRBV4-2	CASSSGTTFEDSYNEQFF
TRBJ1-1	TRBV20-1	CSASHVPDRGDAFF
TRBJ2-7	TRBV12-3/TRBV12-4	CASSFRVGEQYF
TRBJ2-7	TRBV29-1	CSVEETGLYEQYF
TRBJ2-7	TRBV3-1	CASSDRGPYEQYF
TRBJ2-1	TRBV7-3	CASSLTGQGFHEQFF
TRBJ2-1	TRBV5-1	CASMASGYYNEQFF
TRBJ2-7	TRBV15	CATSSGGGGPYEQYF
TRBJ2-1	TRBV6-6	CASSYRTVDEQFF
TRBJ1-2	TRBV6-6	CASRDISYGYTF
TRBJ1-1	TRBV28	CASSLYGEMNTEAFF
TRBJ2-7	TRBV5-1	CASSREVPEQYF
TRBJ2-7	TRBV15	CATSRAAHYEQYF
TRBJ1-1	TRBV10-3	CAISVDSFEAFF
TRBJ2-2	TRBV28	CASSPHRGIDGELFF
TRBJ2-7	TRBV5-5	CASSKERVIGEQYF
TRBJ2-7	TRBV20-1	CSARRDNSYEQYF
TRBJ2-3	TRBV28	CASSLRLADPTDTQYF
TRBJ2-3	TRBV20-1	CSARDERDSASLGNTDTQYF
TRBJ2-1	TRBV5-1	CASSLEQGAYNEQFF
TRBJ2-1	TRBV7-8	CASSLAPSASSYNEQFF
TRBJ2-7	TRBV28	CASSKRLDSPTKQYF
TRBJ2-1	TRBV29-1	CSVEFPGKGGYNEQFF
TRBJ2-3	TRBV3-1	CASSPTPGRQSTDTQYF